The following is a T cell receptor (beta chain) sequence with its context. What it binds is not known. The CDR3 is made up of 14 amino acids. The germline V and J ends were trimmed by 3 bases and 0 bases, with 9 bases remaining between them. Germline V CDR1 and CDR2: WNHNN, SYGVQD (reference sequence). The data were obtained in a study of shared clonotypes between healthy human individuals. About the research overall: Each donor contributed plates that comprised three CD4 naive, three CD4 memory, two CD8 naive and one CD8 memory.

Using immunoSEQ multiplex PCR, the repertoire was profiled, and TCRdb retains in-frame clones only, with some absent. Among about 530,000 clones listed, around 96% were seen once. General study points: Large sequencing depth failed to make sorted-subset sequencing complete, rarefaction showed.

Sample: naive CD4+ T cells sorted from blood. The subset denotes: CD45RA+ positively selected. This receptor was obtained from a woman aged 25 to 39 in good health. The gene calls are TRBV10-1 and TRBJ2-7; D is unresolved. CDR3 sequence (DNA): TGCGCCAGCAGTGATCCAGCGAGCTCCTACGAGCAGTACTTC. Amino acids: CASSDPASSYEQYF.